This T cell receptor beta chain was found in a study of early T cells in non-severe SARS-CoV-2 infection. Whole-study context: Bulk RNA taken from unsorted whole blood was sequenced, leaving chains unpaired. General observations from the study: Lookups in VDJdb leaned toward anti-spike CD8 responses and missed private and CD4 specificities.

Worth noting for this clonotype: Its target is not known.

The CDR3 extends over 14 amino acids. J lost 8 bases, V lost 3 bases, and 6 bases had no gene match. The V gene's germline CDR1 is MNHEY and CDR2 SMNVEV (reference sequence). Individually, cDNA molecules had unique molecular identifiers attached to them. One entry per CDR3 protein results from TCRdb running MiXCR on the 5' RACE reads. The data show some 40,000 distinct CDR3 sequences, 5.5% to 7% seen once. The sequence was collected from an adult who was a healthcare worker with PCR-confirmed SARS-CoV-2 infection or an uninfected control (not recorded which). The sequences come from whole blood, collected at baseline. The chain combines TRBV27 with TRBJ2-2; TRBD2 matches 7 bases. The CDR3, as DNA: TGTGCCAGCAGTTTTAACCGGGGGGTGGGGGAGCTGTTTTTT. This sequence encodes CASSFNRGVGELFF.